One and the same sample provided the 6 T cell receptor beta chains below, sequenced in a study of blood T cell repertoires in COVID-19. Sequenced by immunoSEQ multiplex PCR; TCRdb stores in-frame clones only, minus some. The repertoire holds some 45,000 clones, with approximately 80% as singletons. Sequencing was performed on peripheral blood. These receptors were collected from a man in his 70s with acute or convalescent COVID-19.

V is TRBV12-3 or TRBV12-4 and J is TRBJ2-4; a weak D match, TRBD2 (6 bases). Trimming pared 7 bases from V and 2 bases from J, leaving 9 bases between. The CDR3 is made up of 13 amino acids. CDR3 in DNA: TGTGCCAGCACGGAGGGGACCAAAAACATTCAGTACTTC. This sequence encodes CASTEGTKNIQYF.

The genes are TRBV2 and TRBJ1-1; perhaps TRBD1 as D (5 bases). With 3 bases removed from V and 6 bases from J, the gap between germline ends came to 11 bases. Germline V CDR1 and CDR2: SNHLY, FYNNEI. CDR3 length: 13 residues. This chain's CDR3 is CASSEGLNAEAFF. CDR3 bases: TGTGCCAGCAGTGAGGGACTCAACGCTGAAGCTTTCTTT.

The rearrangement links TRBV28 to TRBJ2-7; 7 nucleotides line up with TRBD1. The V gene end was trimmed by 2 bases and the J gene end by 7 bases; junction bases not matched to a gene: 11. Germline CDR1 and CDR2: MDHEN and SYDVKM. The CDR3 runs 15 residues. This chain's CDR3 is CASSLRGQALDEQYF. CDR3 sequence (DNA): TGTGCCAGCAGTTTAAGAGGACAGGCCCTGGATGAGCAGTACTTC.

The chain has TRBV6-6 and TRBJ1-4; perhaps TRBD1 as D (6 bases). The germline gives CDR1 MNHNY, CDR2 SVGAGI (reference sequence). This CDR3 is 16 amino acids long. V was trimmed by 0 bases and J by 2 bases, leaving 10 bases between them. The CDR3 loop reads CASSYSGGATNEKLFF. The CDR3 nucleotides are TGTGCCAGCAGTTACTCAGGGGGGGCCACTAATGAAAAACTGTTTTTT.

This chain links TRBV7-2 with TRBJ1-5; D is uncertain. The length of the CDR3 is 17 residues. The V end was cut by 1 base, the J end by 5 bases, with 18 bases between. CDR1 and CDR2 (germline): SGHTA, FQGNSA. CDR3 amino acids: CASSLVGGSVSYQPQHF. The DNA of the CDR3 is TGTGCCAGCAGCTTAGTTGGAGGCAGTGTGTCCTATCAGCCCCAGCATTTT.

This clone was detected a few times. The J gene is TRBJ1-4, the V gene TRBV2, with 7 bases matching TRBD1. The CDR3 runs 13 residues. Per the germline V gene, CDR1 is SNHLY and CDR2 is FYNNEI. Trimming took 6 bases from V and 8 from J; bases not matched to a gene: 6. DNA for the CDR3: TGTGCCAGCAGCCAGACAGGGCGGGAAAAACTGTTTTTT. Translated, it gives CASSQTGREKLFF.